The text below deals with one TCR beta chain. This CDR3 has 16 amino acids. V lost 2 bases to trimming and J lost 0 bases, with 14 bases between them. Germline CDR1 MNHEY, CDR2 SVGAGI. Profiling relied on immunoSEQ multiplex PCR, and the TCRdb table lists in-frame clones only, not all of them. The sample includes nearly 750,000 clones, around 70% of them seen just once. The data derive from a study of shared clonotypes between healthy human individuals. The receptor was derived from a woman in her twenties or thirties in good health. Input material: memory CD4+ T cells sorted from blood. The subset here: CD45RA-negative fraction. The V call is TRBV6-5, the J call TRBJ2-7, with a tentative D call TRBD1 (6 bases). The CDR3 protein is CASSYGSLQGSYEQYF. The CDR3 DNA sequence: TGTGCCAGCAGTTACGGTTCCCTACAGGGCTCCTACGAGCAGTACTTC.